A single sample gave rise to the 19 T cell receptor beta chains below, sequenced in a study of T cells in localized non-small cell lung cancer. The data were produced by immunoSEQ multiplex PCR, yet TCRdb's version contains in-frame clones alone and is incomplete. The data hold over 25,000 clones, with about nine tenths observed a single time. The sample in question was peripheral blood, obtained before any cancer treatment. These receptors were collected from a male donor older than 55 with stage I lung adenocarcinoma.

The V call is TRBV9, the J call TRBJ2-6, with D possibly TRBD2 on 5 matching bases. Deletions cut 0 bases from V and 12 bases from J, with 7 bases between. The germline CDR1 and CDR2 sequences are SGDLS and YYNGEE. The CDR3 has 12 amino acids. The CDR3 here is CASSVAEGVLTF. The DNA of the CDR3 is TGTGCCAGCAGCGTAGCCGAGGGCGTCCTGACTTTC.

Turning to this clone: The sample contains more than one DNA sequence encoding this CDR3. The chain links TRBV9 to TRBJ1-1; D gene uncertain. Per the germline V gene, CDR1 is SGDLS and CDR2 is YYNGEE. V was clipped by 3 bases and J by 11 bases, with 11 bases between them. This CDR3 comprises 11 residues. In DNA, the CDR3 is TGTGCCAGCAGCGCGGGCACGGTGGCTTTCTTT. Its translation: CASSAGTVAFF.

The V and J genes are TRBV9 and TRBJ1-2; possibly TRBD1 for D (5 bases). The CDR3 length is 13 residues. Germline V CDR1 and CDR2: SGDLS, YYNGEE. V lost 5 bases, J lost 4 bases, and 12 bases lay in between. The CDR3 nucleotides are TGTGCCAGCAGGGCGGGACCATTCTATGGCTACACCTTC. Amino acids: CASRAGPFYGYTF.

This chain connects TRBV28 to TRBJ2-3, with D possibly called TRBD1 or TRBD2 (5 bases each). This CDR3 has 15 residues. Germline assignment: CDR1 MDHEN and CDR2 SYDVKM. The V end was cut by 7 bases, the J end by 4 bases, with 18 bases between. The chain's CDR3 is CASTTILGVSDTQYF. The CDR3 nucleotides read TGTGCCAGCACTACTATTTTGGGGGTGTCAGATACGCAGTATTTT.

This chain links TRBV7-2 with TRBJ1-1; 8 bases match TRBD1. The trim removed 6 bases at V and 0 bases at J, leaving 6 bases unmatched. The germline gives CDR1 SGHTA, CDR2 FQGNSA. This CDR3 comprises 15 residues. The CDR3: CASRALGQVNTEAFF. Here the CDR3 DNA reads TGTGCCAGCAGAGCACTGGGACAGGTGAACACTGAAGCTTTCTTT. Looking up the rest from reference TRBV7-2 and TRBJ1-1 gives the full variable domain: GAGVSQSPSNKVTEKGKDVELRCDPISGHTALYWYRQSLGQGLEFLIYFQGNSAPDKSGLPSDRFSAERTGGSVSTLTIQRTQQEDSAVYLCASRALGQVNTEAFFGQGTRLTVV.

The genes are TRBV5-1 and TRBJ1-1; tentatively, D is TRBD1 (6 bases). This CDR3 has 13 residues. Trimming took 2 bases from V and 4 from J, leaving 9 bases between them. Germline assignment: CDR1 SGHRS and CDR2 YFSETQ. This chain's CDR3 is CASSFRGATEAFF. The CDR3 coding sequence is TGCGCCAGCAGCTTTCGGGGGGCCACTGAAGCTTTCTTT.

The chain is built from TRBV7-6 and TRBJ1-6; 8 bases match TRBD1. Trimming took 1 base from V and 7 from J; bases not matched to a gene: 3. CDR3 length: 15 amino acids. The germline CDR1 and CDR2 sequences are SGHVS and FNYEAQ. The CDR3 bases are TGTGCCAGCAGCTTAGTGACAGGGGCGAATTCACCCCTCCACTTT. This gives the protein CASSLVTGANSPLHF.

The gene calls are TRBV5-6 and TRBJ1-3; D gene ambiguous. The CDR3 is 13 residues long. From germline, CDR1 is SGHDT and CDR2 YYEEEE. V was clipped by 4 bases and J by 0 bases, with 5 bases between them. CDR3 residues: CASSRASGNTIYF. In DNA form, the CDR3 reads TGTGCCAGCAGCCGAGCCTCTGGAAACACCATATATTTT.

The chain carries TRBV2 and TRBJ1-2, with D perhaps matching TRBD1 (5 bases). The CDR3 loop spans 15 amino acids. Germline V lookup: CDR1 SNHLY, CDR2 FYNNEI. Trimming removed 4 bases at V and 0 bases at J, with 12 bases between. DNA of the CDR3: TGTGCCAGCAGTGTGGCGGGGGTACCTAACTATGGCTACACCTTC. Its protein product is CASSVAGVPNYGYTF.

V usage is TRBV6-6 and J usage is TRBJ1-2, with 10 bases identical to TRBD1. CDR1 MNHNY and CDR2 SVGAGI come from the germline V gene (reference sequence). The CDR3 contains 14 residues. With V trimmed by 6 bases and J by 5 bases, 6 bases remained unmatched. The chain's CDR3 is CASRDRDRGYGYTF. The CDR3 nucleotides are TGTGCCAGCAGGGACCGGGACAGGGGTTATGGCTACACCTTC.

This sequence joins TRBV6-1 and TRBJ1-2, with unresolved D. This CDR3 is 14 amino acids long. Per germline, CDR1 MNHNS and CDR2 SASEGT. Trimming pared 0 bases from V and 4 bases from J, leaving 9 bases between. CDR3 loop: CASSEAEHFYGYTF. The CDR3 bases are TGTGCCAGCAGTGAAGCGGAGCACTTCTATGGCTACACCTTC.

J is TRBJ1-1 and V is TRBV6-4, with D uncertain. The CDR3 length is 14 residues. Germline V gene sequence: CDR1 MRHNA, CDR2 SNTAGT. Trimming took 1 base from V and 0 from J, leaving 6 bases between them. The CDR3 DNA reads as TGTGCCAGCAGTGACTTCAGTGTGAACACTGAAGCTTTCTTT. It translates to CASSDFSVNTEAFF.

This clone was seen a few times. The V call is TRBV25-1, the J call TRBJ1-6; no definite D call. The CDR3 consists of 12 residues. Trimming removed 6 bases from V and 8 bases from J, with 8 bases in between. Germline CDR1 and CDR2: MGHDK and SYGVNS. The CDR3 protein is CASRSPDSPLHF. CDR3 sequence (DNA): TGTGCCAGCAGGTCTCCCGATTCACCCCTCCACTTT. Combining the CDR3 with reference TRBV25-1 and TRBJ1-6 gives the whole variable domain EADIYQTPRYLVIGTGKKITLECSQTMGHDKMYWYQQDPGMELHLIHYSYGVNSTEKGDLSSESTVSRIRTEHFPLTLESARPSHTSQYLCASRSPDSPLHFGNGTRLTVT.

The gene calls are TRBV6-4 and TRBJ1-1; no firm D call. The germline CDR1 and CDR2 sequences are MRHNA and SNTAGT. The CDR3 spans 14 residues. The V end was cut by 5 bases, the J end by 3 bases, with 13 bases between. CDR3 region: CASSLTWRDTEAFF. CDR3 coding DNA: TGTGCCAGCAGTTTGACGTGGAGGGACACTGAAGCTTTCTTT.

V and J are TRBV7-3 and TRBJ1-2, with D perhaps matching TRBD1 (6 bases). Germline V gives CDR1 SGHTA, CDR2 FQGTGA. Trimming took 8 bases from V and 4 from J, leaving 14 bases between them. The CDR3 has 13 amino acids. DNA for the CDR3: TGTGCCAGCCGCGGTGGGGGGCTCTATGGCTACACCTTC. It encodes CASRGGGLYGYTF. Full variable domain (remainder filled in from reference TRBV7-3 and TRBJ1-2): GAGVSQTPSNKVTEKGKYVELRCDPISGHTALYWYRQSLGQGPEFLIYFQGTGAADDSGLPNDRFFAVRPEGSVSTLKIQRTERGDSAVYLCASRGGGLYGYTFGSGTRLTVV.

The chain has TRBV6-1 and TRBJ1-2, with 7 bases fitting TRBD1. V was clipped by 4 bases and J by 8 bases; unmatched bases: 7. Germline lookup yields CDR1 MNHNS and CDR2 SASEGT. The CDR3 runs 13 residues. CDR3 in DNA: TGTGCCAGCAGTGCGTGGCAGGGGGGAGGCTACACCTTC. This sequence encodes CASSAWQGGGYTF.

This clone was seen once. CDR3: CASSRTGDTGELFF. DNA of the CDR3: TGTGCCAGCAGCCGGACCGGAGACACCGGGGAGCTGTTTTTT. The chain recombines TRBV14 with TRBJ2-2; no clear D. Trimming shortened V by 4 bases and J by 3 bases, and 9 bases separated the two germline ends. The germline CDR1 and CDR2 sequences are SGHDN and FVKESK. The CDR3 spans 14 residues.

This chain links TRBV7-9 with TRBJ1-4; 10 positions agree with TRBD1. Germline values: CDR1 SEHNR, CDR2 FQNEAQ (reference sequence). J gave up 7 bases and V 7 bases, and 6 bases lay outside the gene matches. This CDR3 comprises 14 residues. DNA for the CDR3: TGTGCCAGCACCCCGGGACAGGGGCCTGAAAAACTGTTTTTT. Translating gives CASTPGQGPEKLFF.

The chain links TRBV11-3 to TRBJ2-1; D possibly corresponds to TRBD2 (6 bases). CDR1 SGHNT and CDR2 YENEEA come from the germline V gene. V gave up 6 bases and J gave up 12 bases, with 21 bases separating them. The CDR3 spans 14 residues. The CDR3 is CASRDGYNLGGQFF. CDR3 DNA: TGTGCCAGCAGAGACGGCTACAACCTCGGGGGGCAGTTCTTC.